The 32 T cell receptor beta chains reported below all come from one sample, sequenced in a study of early T cells in non-severe SARS-CoV-2 infection. TCRdb re-called the 5' RACE reads through MiXCR, storing one row per CDR3 protein. The sample holds tens of thousands of distinct CDR3 sequences, around 7% seen once. What was sequenced was whole blood. These receptors all stem from an adult who was a healthcare worker with PCR-confirmed SARS-CoV-2 infection or an uninfected control (not recorded which).

The chain combines TRBV5-4 with TRBJ2-7, with no clear D. The CDR3 contains 13 residues. V lost 2 bases to trimming and J lost 6 bases, with 12 bases between them. Germline V gene data show CDR1 as SGHNT and CDR2 as YYREEE (reference sequence). The CDR3 loop reads CASSFFLVGEQYF. For the CDR3, the DNA is TGTGCCAGCAGCTTTTTTTTGGTTGGCGAGCAGTACTTC.

There are many counts of this clonotype. This rearrangement joins TRBV12-3 or TRBV12-4 to TRBJ1-3; no firm D call. Trimming left V 4 bases short and J 2 bases short, with 9 bases between. There are 14 residues in the CDR3. The CDR3: CASSSSGAGNTIYF. Here the CDR3 DNA reads TGTGCCAGCAGTTCGTCAGGAGCTGGAAACACCATATATTTT.

This clonotype was seen at least ten times. The V and J genes are TRBV6-4 and TRBJ1-1; no reliable D call. The CDR3 runs 16 residues. Germline CDR1 MRHNA, CDR2 SNTAGT. V lost 7 bases and J lost 4, with 22 bases in between. The chain's CDR3 is CASMPPGRPRVTEAFF. CDR3 sequence (DNA): TGTGCCAGCATGCCCCCTGGACGGCCTCGGGTCACTGAAGCTTTCTTT.

This clonotype has at least ten counts. The rearrangement joins TRBV7-8 to TRBJ2-5; D remains ambiguous. Germline CDR1 and CDR2: SGHVS and FQNEAQ. Trimming removed 2 bases from V and 2 bases from J, with 0 bases in between. The CDR3 spans 11 residues. The CDR3 sequence is CASSLQETQYF. The CDR3 nucleotides read TGTGCCAGCAGCTTACAAGAGACCCAGTACTTC.

This clonotype was picked up many times. This chain joins TRBV12-3 or TRBV12-4 and TRBJ1-2; maybe TRBD1 (6 bases). The CDR3 totals 14 residues. Between the trimmed V and J ends, which lost 7 bases and 7 bases, there was a span of 19 bases. The CDR3 DNA sequence: TGTGCCAGCACCCTGAGGGGGGGCGCGCTTGGCTACACCTTC. This sequence encodes CASTLRGGALGYTF.

This clonotype has ten or more counts. The chain joins TRBV2 to TRBJ2-3; D is perhaps TRBD2 (6 bases). This CDR3 spans 16 amino acids. CDR1 SNHLY and CDR2 FYNNEI come from the germline V gene. V lost 4 bases and J lost 0, with 14 bases in between. The CDR3 DNA reads TGTGCCAGCAGTGGCTCGGACGGGACTAGCACAGATACGCAGTATTTT. Its translation is CASSGSDGTSTDTQYF.

The rearrangement uses TRBV2 and TRBJ2-3; D call uncertain. The V and J ends lost 3 bases and 2 bases respectively, with 6 bases between them. The CDR3 runs 13 residues. Germline CDR1 and CDR2: SNHLY and FYNNEI. The CDR3 region is CASSDTYTDTQYF. The CDR3 DNA is TGTGCCAGCAGTGATACCTACACAGATACGCAGTATTTT.

The V gene is TRBV4-1, the J gene TRBJ2-5; tentative D call: TRBD1 (5 bases). Germline V gene lookup returns CDR1 MGHRA and CDR2 YSYEKL. V was cut by 4 bases and J by 0 bases, with 9 bases left in between. This CDR3 has 14 amino acids. CDR3 in amino acids: CASSPGAYQETQYF. DNA for the CDR3: TGCGCCAGCAGCCCTGGGGCGTACCAAGAGACCCAGTACTTC.

This clonotype was seen a few times. J is TRBJ2-7 and V is TRBV7-9; no clear D gene. V gave up 3 bases and J gave up 1 base, with 4 bases separating them. This CDR3 is built from 12 residues. CDR1 and CDR2 (germline): SEHNR, FQNEAQ (reference sequence). Here the CDR3 reads CASSLPSYEQYF. The CDR3 nucleotides are TGTGCCAGCAGCTTGCCTTCCTACGAGCAGTACTTC.

The chain carries TRBV7-9 and TRBJ1-2; D unresolved. V lost 2 bases and J lost 1, with 14 bases in between. The CDR3 is made up of 16 amino acids. The germline V gene has CDR1 SEHNR and CDR2 FQNEAQ (reference sequence). This CDR3 reads CASSLIAADLNYGYTF. DNA of the CDR3: TGTGCCAGCAGCTTAATAGCGGCGGACCTTAACTATGGCTACACCTTC.

This clonotype was recorded at least ten times. The genes are TRBV10-3 and TRBJ2-3; unclear D gene. This CDR3 region has 15 residues. Trimming shortened V by 0 bases and J by 2 bases, and 9 bases separated the two germline ends. Germline V gene lookup returns CDR1 ENHRY and CDR2 SYGVKD. The CDR3 nucleotides read TGTGCCATCAGTGAGTCTGTCGAAATCACAGATACGCAGTATTTT. This sequence encodes CAISESVEITDTQYF.

This clonotype was seen many times. J is TRBJ2-2 and V is TRBV4-2; 7 bases fit TRBD2. This CDR3 is built from 19 residues. Germline CDR1 is LGHNA and CDR2 is YNFKEQ. With 0 bases clipped from V and 3 bases from J, the junction kept 13 bases outside the gene matches. The chain's CDR3 is CASSQDLILRGDDTGELFF. The CDR3 DNA reads as TGTGCCAGCAGCCAAGATCTAATCCTCCGGGGGGATGACACCGGGGAGCTGTTTTTT.

This clonotype has ten or more counts. The rearrangement joins TRBV6-6 to TRBJ2-3; 14 bases fit TRBD2. The CDR3 contains 17 residues. Germline CDR1 and CDR2: MNHNY and SVGAGI (reference sequence). Trimming took 2 bases from V and 4 from J; bases not matched to a gene: 5. CDR3 DNA sequence: TGTGCCAGCAGTTACGGGACTAGCGGGGGAATAGCAGATACGCAGTATTTT. Its translation is CASSYGTSGGIADTQYF.

This clonotype was counted many times. Written as DNA, the CDR3 is TGTGCCAGCAGCCCCTTAGCGGGACCTACCACAGATACGCAGTATTTT. As protein: CASSPLAGPTTDTQYF. V and J are TRBV7-6 and TRBJ2-3; 8 bases match TRBD2. The CDR3 runs to 16 residues. The V gene end was trimmed by 5 bases and the J gene end by 2 bases; junction bases not matched to a gene: 9. Germline-derived CDR1 and CDR2 are SGHVS and FNYEAQ. The variable domain in full, with the rest retrieved from reference TRBV7-6 and TRBJ2-3, is GAGVSQSPRYKVTKRGQDVALRCDPISGHVSLYWYRQALGQGPEFLTYFNYEAQQDKSGLPNDRFSAERPEGSISTLTIQRTEQRDSAMYRCASSPLAGPTTDTQYFGPGTRLTVL.

This clonotype was observed at least ten times. The chain carries TRBV12-3 or TRBV12-4 and TRBJ1-1, with a weak D call TRBD1 (5 bases). The germline V and J ends were trimmed by 5 bases and 8 bases, with 21 bases remaining between them. CDR3 length equals 15 residues. In DNA, the CDR3 is TGTGCCAGCAGTCCCCGTGGGGGGGGAACGGGAGAAGCTTTCTTT. This encodes CASSPRGGGTGEAFF.

This clonotype was recorded many times. V usage is TRBV19 and J usage is TRBJ2-1; 7 bases are shared with TRBD1. The CDR3 runs 15 residues. Germline V gives CDR1 LNHDA, CDR2 SQIVND (reference sequence). The trim removed 1 base at V and 9 bases at J, leaving 9 bases unmatched. This CDR3 reads CASSIGDSYFGEQFF. The CDR3 DNA is TGTGCCAGTAGTATAGGGGACAGTTATTTTGGTGAGCAGTTCTTC.

The table lists this clonotype with a few counts. This rearrangement joins TRBV12-3 or TRBV12-4 to TRBJ2-2, with 10 bases identical to TRBD1. V shed 6 bases, J shed 6 bases, and the junction held 4 bases outside the gene matches. The CDR3 extends over 14 amino acids. CDR3 residues: CASSQGQGPGELFF. The CDR3 nucleotides read TGTGCCAGCAGCCAGGGACAGGGGCCCGGGGAGCTGTTTTTT.

This chain connects TRBV5-1 to TRBJ1-2, with D perhaps TRBD1 (5 bases). The CDR3 is 15 amino acids. Per germline, CDR1 SGHRS and CDR2 YFSETQ. The ends were cut back, 3 bases at V and 5 bases at J, with 17 bases in the middle. CDR3 sequence reads: CASSSPTEGTYGYTF. Written as DNA, the CDR3 is TGCGCCAGCAGCTCCCCCACGGAAGGGACTTATGGCTACACCTTC. Complete variable domain (other parts from reference TRBV5-1 and TRBJ1-2): KAGVTQTPRYLIKTRGQQVTLSCSPISGHRSVSWYQQTPGQGLQFLFEYFSETQRNKGNFPGRFSGRQFSNSRSEMNVSTLELGDSALYLCASSSPTEGTYGYTFGSGTRLTVV.

This clonotype appeared a few times. This rearrangement joins TRBV29-1 to TRBJ2-6; D might be TRBD1 (5 bases). Germline V gene lookup returns CDR1 SQVTM and CDR2 ANQGSEA. The CDR3 runs to 14 residues. With 7 bases removed from V and 0 bases from J, the gap between germline ends came to 10 bases. For the CDR3, the DNA is TGCAGCGCCACCGACAGCTCTGGGGCCAACGTCCTGACTTTC. Translated, it gives CSATDSSGANVLTF. The variable domain in full, with the rest retrieved from reference TRBV29-1 and TRBJ2-6, is SAVISQKPSRDICQRGTSLTIQCQVDSQVTMMFWYRQQPGQSLTLIATANQGSEATYESGFVIDKFPISRPNLTFSTLTVSNMSPEDSSIYLCSATDSSGANVLTFGAGSRLTVL.

This sequence joins TRBV4-1 and TRBJ2-5; TRBD1 aligns across 8 bases. Germline V gene sequence: CDR1 MGHRA, CDR2 YSYEKL. Trimming took 4 bases from V and 4 from J; bases not matched to a gene: 14. This CDR3 region has 17 residues. CDR3 sequence: CASSPDEGRGLGETQYF. The CDR3 coding sequence is TGCGCCAGCAGCCCGGACGAAGGCAGGGGGCTTGGAGAGACCCAGTACTTC.

This clonotype was observed many times. CDR3 loop: CASTRSGTEAFF. Written as DNA, the CDR3 is TGTGCCAGCACGCGGAGCGGCACTGAAGCTTTCTTT. This chain connects TRBV6-2 or TRBV6-3 to TRBJ1-1; D remains ambiguous. This CDR3 contains 12 residues. Trimming shortened V by 7 bases and J by 4 bases, and 10 bases separated the two germline ends. In germline, CDR1 is MNHEY, CDR2 SVGEGT.

This clonotype was counted ten times or more. The CDR3 reads CASSMAAGGPETQYF. DNA of the CDR3: TGTGCCAGTAGTATGGCGGCGGGGGGGCCGGAGACCCAGTACTTC. The rearrangement uses TRBV19 and TRBJ2-5, with 9 positions matching TRBD2. This CDR3 has 15 amino acids. Germline V gene lookup returns CDR1 LNHDA and CDR2 SQIVND (reference sequence). The J segment lost 5 bases and the V segment lost 3 bases, leaving 7 bases of the junction unmatched. Full variable domain (rest looked up from reference TRBV19 and TRBJ2-5): DGGITQSPKYLFRKEGQNVTLSCEQNLNHDAMYWYRQDPGQGLRLIYYSQIVNDFQKGDIAEGYSVSREKKESFPLTVTSAQKNPTAFYLCASSMAAGGPETQYFGPGTRLLVL.

This clonotype came up many times. The chain combines TRBV29-1 with TRBJ2-2, with 12 bases identical to TRBD2. CDR1 SQVTM and CDR2 ANQGSEA come from the germline V gene. The CDR3 consists of 16 residues. Trimming cost V 6 bases and J 0 bases; bases outside gene matches: 5. The chain's CDR3 is CSVKRTSGANTGELFF. DNA of the CDR3: TGCAGCGTGAAACGGACTAGCGGGGCGAACACCGGGGAGCTGTTTTTT.

This clonotype was recorded at least ten times. The chain has TRBV19 and TRBJ2-6, with D hard to call. The V gene lost 3 bases and the J gene lost 0 bases, with 6 bases spanning the gap. Germline V lookup: CDR1 LNHDA, CDR2 SQIVND (reference sequence). This CDR3 comprises 15 residues. In DNA form, the CDR3 reads TGTGCCAGTAGTATGGGCTCCTCTGGGGCCAACGTCCTGACTTTC. Translation gives CASSMGSSGANVLTF.

This clonotype was recorded at least ten times. V gene TRBV10-3 combines with J gene TRBJ1-2; D ambiguous. Trimming cost V 1 base and J 6 bases, with 6 bases left between them. The V gene's germline CDR1 is ENHRY and CDR2 SYGVKD. This CDR3 contains 12 residues. The CDR3 loop is CAISEWGDGYTF. The CDR3 DNA sequence: TGTGCCATCAGTGAGTGGGGAGATGGCTACACCTTC.

This clonotype was detected many times. The V call is TRBV7-2, the J call TRBJ1-2; TRBD1 agrees at 9 bases. The CDR3 is made up of 17 amino acids. With 5 bases clipped from V and 3 bases from J, the junction kept 13 bases outside the gene matches. Germline loops: CDR1 SGHTA, CDR2 FQGNSA. CDR3 sequence (DNA): TGTGCCAGCAGCCCGGGGGACCTGGACAGGGGTTACTATGGCTACACCTTC. Translating it yields CASSPGDLDRGYYGYTF.

Ten or more counts support this clonotype. The rearrangement joins TRBV6-2 or TRBV6-3 to TRBJ1-2, with 7 nucleotides matching TRBD1. The CDR3 spans 13 residues. V shed 2 bases, J shed 3 bases, and the junction held 0 bases outside the gene matches. Germline V CDR1 and CDR2: MNHEY, SVGEGT. The CDR3 region is CASSYTGDYGYTF. CDR3 nucleotide sequence: TGTGCCAGCAGTTACACAGGGGACTATGGCTACACCTTC.

This clonotype came up a few times. This sequence joins TRBV6-2 or TRBV6-3 and TRBJ2-5, with TRBD1 matching 8 bases. Germline CDR1 is MNHEY and CDR2 is SVGEGT. The CDR3 runs 15 residues. V was pared by 4 bases and J by 1 base, with 5 bases of the junction left unmatched. This CDR3 is CASSSHRGFQETQYF. The CDR3 DNA reads TGTGCCAGCAGTTCCCACAGGGGGTTCCAAGAGACCCAGTACTTC.

This chain connects TRBV5-6 to TRBJ2-5, with a possible D match to TRBD2 (7 bases). Germline CDR1 is SGHDT and CDR2 is YYEEEE. The CDR3 covers 15 residues. The V gene lost 6 bases and the J gene lost 7 bases, with 22 bases spanning the gap. The CDR3 sequence is CASTYRPGGAGTQYF. CDR3 in DNA: TGTGCCAGCACCTACCGCCCGGGGGGCGCCGGGACCCAGTACTTC.

The table lists this clonotype with a few counts. This rearrangement joins TRBV12-5 to TRBJ1-2; a weak D match, TRBD1 (5 bases). The germline gives CDR1 LGHNT, CDR2 FRNRAP. V dropped 7 bases and J dropped 2 bases, with 8 bases sitting between them. This CDR3 contains 12 residues. The CDR3 reads CASATANYGYTF. The CDR3 bases are TGTGCTAGTGCGACAGCGAACTATGGCTACACCTTC.

The rearrangement links TRBV5-1 to TRBJ1-1; no reliable D call. Per the germline V gene, CDR1 is SGHRS and CDR2 is YFSETQ. The CDR3 runs 13 residues. Deletions cut 1 base from V and 0 bases from J, with 4 bases between. CDR3 in amino acids: CASSLILNTEAFF. Here the CDR3 DNA reads TGCGCCAGCAGCTTGATCCTGAACACTGAAGCTTTCTTT.

This clonotype was counted many times. The V gene is TRBV24-1, the J gene TRBJ2-2; D ambiguous. V was pared by 3 bases and J by 5 bases, with 12 bases between. The germline V gene has CDR1 KGHDR and CDR2 SFDVKD. CDR3 length: 15 amino acids. As DNA, the CDR3 is TGTGCCACCAGTGATGCCTCTGACATGACCGGGGAGCTGTTTTTT. It specifies CATSDASDMTGELFF.